Below are 13 T cell receptor beta chains sequenced from a single sample in a study of technical replicates of blood from a few donors. TCRdb's copy holds only in-frame clones and misses some; the assay was immunoSEQ multiplex PCR. The table lists roughly 48,000 clones, about 90% of them singletons. The specimen sequenced was PBMCs. These receptors originate from a human donor in good health. Some clones in this sample may be carry-over from other donors' samples.

For the CDR3, the DNA is TGCGCCAGCAGCACAACCGGGGAGCTGTTTTTT. Amino acids: CASSTTGELFF. V usage is TRBV5-1 and J usage is TRBJ2-2; no reliable D call. This CDR3 is built from 11 residues. Trimming left V 4 bases short and J 5 bases short, with 3 bases between. Germline V CDR1 and CDR2: SGHRS, YFSETQ.

This clone was counted a single time. The gene calls are TRBV7-3 and TRBJ1-1, with D possibly matching TRBD1 (6 bases). Germline CDR1 and CDR2: SGHTA and FQGTGA. This CDR3 region has 13 residues. V gave up 5 bases and J gave up 5 bases, with 12 bases separating them. DNA for the CDR3: TGTGCCAGCAGCGAAGGGGGAGGGACTGAAGCTTTCTTT. Translation gives CASSEGGGTEAFF.

The V and J genes are TRBV25-1 and TRBJ2-2; TRBD2 aligns across 10 bases. The CDR3 has 16 residues. Germline CDR1 reads MGHDK; CDR2 reads SYGVNS. V lost 5 bases and J lost 7; bases outside the gene matches: 10. CDR3 bases: TGTGCCAGCAGTCCCGGGCTAGCGGGAGTTGTCGGGGAGCTGTTTTTT. This sequence encodes CASSPGLAGVVGELFF.

The V gene is TRBV6-1, the J gene TRBJ2-5, with 7 nucleotides matching TRBD1. The CDR3 sequence is 15 residues long. Trimming cost V 8 bases and J 4 bases; bases outside gene matches: 13. The germline gives CDR1 MNHNS, CDR2 SASEGT. CDR3 loop: CASASGDEGAETQYF. DNA of the CDR3: TGTGCCAGCGCCTCTGGCGACGAGGGGGCAGAGACCCAGTACTTC.

V usage is TRBV18 and J usage is TRBJ1-2, with TRBD1 matching over 7 bases. The V segment lost 6 bases and the J segment 8 bases; nucleotides outside the gene matches: 9. The CDR3 has 13 residues. Germline assignment: CDR1 KGHSH and CDR2 LQKENI. Here the CDR3 DNA reads TGTGCCAGCTCGGAGGACAGGCTGGGGGGCTACACCTTC. As protein: CASSEDRLGGYTF. Based on the CDR3 plus reference TRBV18 and TRBJ1-2, the full variable domain is NAGVMQNPRHLVRRRGQEARLRCSPMKGHSHVYWYRQLPEEGLKFMVYLQKENIIDESGMPKERFSAEFPKEGPSILRIQQVVRGDSAAYFCASSEDRLGGYTFGSGTRLTVV.

The chain is built from TRBV4-1 and TRBJ2-1, with TRBD2 matching over 7 bases. Germline CDR1 reads MGHRA; CDR2 reads YSYEKL. Losses at the gene ends were 0 bases for V and 4 bases for J; bases not matched to a gene: 6. The CDR3 has 16 amino acids. The CDR3 reads CASSQETAGVYNEQFF. CDR3 bases: TGCGCCAGCAGCCAAGAGACGGCGGGAGTGTACAATGAGCAGTTCTTC.

The genes are TRBV25-1 and TRBJ2-1; possibly TRBD1 for D (5 bases). CDR3 length: 12 amino acids. Germline assignment: CDR1 MGHDK and CDR2 SYGVNS. The germline V and J ends were trimmed by 7 bases and 10 bases, with 14 bases remaining between them. DNA for the CDR3: TGTGCCAGCAAAACAGGTCCAGGGGAGCAGTTCTTC. Residues: CASKTGPGEQFF.

The chain is built from TRBV5-1 and TRBJ1-1; TRBD1 matches 7 bases. Germline CDR1 SGHRS, CDR2 YFSETQ. This CDR3 is built from 14 residues. The trim removed 1 base at V and 2 bases at J, leaving 2 bases unmatched. CDR3 sequence: CASSLSGGNTEAFF. CDR3 nucleotides: TGCGCCAGCAGCTTGTCAGGGGGAAACACTGAAGCTTTCTTT.

The DNA of the CDR3 is TGTGCCAGCAGCATGGGACAGCCCAAAAACATTCAGTACTTC. This gives the protein CASSMGQPKNIQYF. The chain has TRBV9 and TRBJ2-4; 7 bases are shared with TRBD1. The germline V gene encodes CDR1 SGDLS and CDR2 YYNGEE. The CDR3 has 14 amino acids. V lost 4 bases, J lost 2 bases, and 3 bases stayed unmatched.

The chain combines TRBV2 with TRBJ1-2; 8 nucleotides line up with TRBD1. The CDR3 contains 14 residues. Trimming removed 7 bases from V and 3 bases from J; junction bases left unmatched: 7. Germline CDR1 is SNHLY and CDR2 is FYNNEI. The DNA of the CDR3 is TGTGCCAGCACCAGACAGGGGAGGCACTATGGCTACACCTTC. Encoded protein: CASTRQGRHYGYTF.

This clone showed up just once. V is TRBV19 and J is TRBJ1-5; no reliable D call. The V end was cut by 2 bases, the J end by 5 bases, with 7 bases between. CDR1 LNHDA and CDR2 SQIVND come from the germline V gene (reference sequence). The CDR3 length is 13 residues. The CDR3 region has the DNA TGTGCCAGTAGTATAAACGAGCATCAGCCCCAGCATTTT. This codes for CASSINEHQPQHF.

The rearrangement joins TRBV28 to TRBJ2-2; maybe TRBD1 (5 bases). The length of the CDR3 is 15 residues. The V end was cut by 2 bases, the J end by 3 bases, with 10 bases between. Looked up from germline, CDR1 is MDHEN and CDR2 is SYDVKM. CDR3 nucleotides: TGTGCCAGCAGTTTACGGACACCTCACACCGGGGAGCTGTTTTTT. Protein sequence: CASSLRTPHTGELFF.

The rearrangement links TRBV5-4 to TRBJ2-7; 7 nucleotides line up with TRBD1. CDR3 length equals 14 residues. V gave up 0 bases and J gave up 5 bases; unmatched junction bases: 5. Per germline, CDR1 SGHNT and CDR2 YYREEE (reference sequence). The CDR3 bases are TGTGCCAGCAGCTTGGCCGACAGGGTACACGAGCAGTACTTC. It codes for CASSLADRVHEQYF.